One sample yielded the 27 T cell receptor beta chains listed below, sequenced in a study of post-analysis software for immune sequencing data. Unique molecular identifiers tagged the TCR beta cDNA libraries. TCRdb redid the calling of the PCR reads with MiXCR, one entry per CDR3 protein. The sample includes 150,000 to 200,000 distinct CDR3 sequences, about 37% of them seen just once. This specimen was blood, taken after autologous hematopoietic stem cell transplantation. The receptors come from a girl between 5 and 17 years old with multiple sclerosis.

This clonotype was picked up many times. This chain links TRBV6-2 or TRBV6-3 with TRBJ2-1, with D unclear. From germline, CDR1 is MNHEY and CDR2 SVGEGT. The CDR3 length is 13 residues. Trimming removed 5 bases at V and 6 bases at J, with 11 bases between. The CDR3 DNA sequence: TGTGCCAGCAGTAAGACCCTATTCAATGAGCAGTTCTTC. It translates to CASSKTLFNEQFF.

This clonotype has a count of ten or more. The chain joins TRBV20-1 to TRBJ2-5; the match to TRBD2 covers 8 bases. The trim removed 3 bases at V and 5 bases at J, leaving 11 bases unmatched. The CDR3 runs to 15 residues. The germline V gene has CDR1 DFQATT and CDR2 SNEGSKA (reference sequence). In nucleotides, the CDR3 is TGCAGTGCTAGCAAGGATAGCGGGACGGGTGAGACCCAGTACTTC. It translates to CSASKDSGTGETQYF.

In regard to this clonotype: At one boundary the junction diverges from the germline segment, which might be a read error. The V call is TRBV28, the J call TRBJ1-5; a weak D match, TRBD1 (6 bases). The V gene's germline CDR1 is MDHEN and CDR2 SYDVKM. This CDR3 contains 15 residues. CDR3 sequence reads: CASSLTEWDNRPQHF. The CDR3 DNA reads TGTGCCAGCAGCCTGACAGAATGGGACAATCGGCCCCAGCATTTT.

V and J are TRBV7-2 and TRBJ2-7, with 8 bases aligning to TRBD1. V lost 1 base and J lost 5; bases outside the gene matches: 10. This CDR3 comprises 16 residues. The germline gives CDR1 SGHTA, CDR2 FQGNSA. The DNA for the CDR3 is TGTGCCAGCAGCTTAGATCTCTGGCAGGGGGCCGACGAGCAGTACTTC. Translating gives CASSLDLWQGADEQYF. Full variable domain (missing parts from reference TRBV7-2 and TRBJ2-7): GAGVSQSPSNKVTEKGKDVELRCDPISGHTALYWYRQSLGQGLEFLIYFQGNSAPDKSGLPSDRFSAERTGGSVSTLTIQRTQQEDSAVYLCASSLDLWQGADEQYFGPGTRLTVT.

The rearrangement links TRBV12-3 or TRBV12-4 to TRBJ1-5; D is possibly TRBD1 (5 bases). V lost 4 bases to trimming and J lost 5 bases, with 9 bases between them. The CDR3 spans 13 residues. CDR3 sequence: CASSSGGYQPQHF. The CDR3 DNA is TGTGCCAGCAGTTCCGGGGGGTATCAGCCCCAGCATTTT.

The chain uses TRBV7-9 and TRBJ1-1; TRBD1 is a possible D gene (6 bases). The CDR3 runs to 16 residues. Trimming removed 5 bases at V and 4 bases at J, with 20 bases between. In germline, CDR1 is SEHNR, CDR2 FQNEAQ (reference sequence). The CDR3 loop is CASSLRQEPFFTEAFF. As DNA, the CDR3 is TGTGCCAGCAGCCTCCGACAGGAACCGTTCTTCACTGAAGCTTTCTTT.

The rearrangement links TRBV12-3 or TRBV12-4 to TRBJ1-2; D call uncertain. This CDR3 is built from 14 residues. Between the trimmed V and J ends, which lost 6 bases and 8 bases, there was a span of 19 bases. In DNA form, the CDR3 reads TGTGCCAGCAGCACCAGTCGGGGTATAGGAGGCTACACCTTC. Translation: CASSTSRGIGGYTF.

The chain joins TRBV7-2 to TRBJ2-5; no firm D call. CDR3 length: 13 amino acids. Germline assignment: CDR1 SGHTA and CDR2 FQGNSA. The V gene lost 0 bases and the J gene lost 11 bases, with 13 bases spanning the gap. CDR3 sequence: CASSLASIQEQYF. CDR3 nucleotide sequence: TGTGCCAGCAGCTTAGCCAGCATCCAAGAGCAGTACTTC.

A note on this clonotype: A clone one base away is much larger, so this may be a read error. The conserved phenylalanine or tryptophan is not found at the CDR3 terminus, so this likely reflects a read error. J is TRBJ2-3 and V is TRBV7-6; 8 nucleotides match TRBD1. Unmatched junction bases numbered 7, after V lost 0 bases and J lost 8 bases. The CDR3 runs 15 residues. Germline V lookup: CDR1 SGHVS, CDR2 FNYEAQ. In nucleotides, the CDR3 is TGTGCCAGCAGCTTAGCGCCCAGGGGGCGAGGTACGCAGTATTTA. Protein product: CASSLAPRGRGTQYL.

Many counts were recorded for this clonotype. The chain is built from TRBV28 and TRBJ2-5; D gene uncertain. The germline gives CDR1 MDHEN, CDR2 SYDVKM. Trimming cost V 3 bases and J 2 bases, with 16 bases left between them. This CDR3 contains 16 residues. The CDR3 spells CASSLEHLPGQETQYF. Here the CDR3 DNA reads TGTGCCAGCAGTTTGGAACATCTTCCCGGACAAGAGACCCAGTACTTC.

Only a few counts were recorded for this clonotype. The chain couples TRBV7-3 to TRBJ2-7; 9 positions agree with TRBD2. Per the germline V gene, CDR1 is SGHTA and CDR2 is FQGTGA. Losses at the gene ends were 0 bases for V and 9 bases for J; bases not matched to a gene: 12. The CDR3 is made up of 16 amino acids. The CDR3 loop is CASSLTGNSGRPVQYF. CDR3 nucleotides: TGTGCCAGCAGCTTAACTGGAAATAGCGGGAGACCGGTGCAGTACTTC.

This clonotype was counted a few times. The rearrangement uses TRBV6-5 and TRBJ2-1, with D maybe TRBD2 (5 bases). Germline CDR1 is MNHEY and CDR2 is SVGAGI. The CDR3 covers 18 residues. The V gene lost 2 bases and the J gene lost 0 bases, with 17 bases spanning the gap. For the CDR3, the DNA is TGTGCCAGCAGTTACGCTGTCGGGGTTCAGGACTCCTACAATGAGCAGTTCTTC. Its translation is CASSYAVGVQDSYNEQFF.

This clonotype was detected only a few times. The chain is built from TRBV6-5 and TRBJ2-7, with 7 bases aligning to TRBD1. The CDR3 has 12 amino acids. V was clipped by 6 bases and J by 7 bases; unmatched bases: 6. Germline CDR1 is MNHEY and CDR2 is SVGAGI. CDR3 coding DNA: TGTGCCAGCAGCCGGACAGGTGGGGAGCAGTACTTC. The encoded protein is CASSRTGGEQYF.

Only a few counts were recorded for this clonotype. J is TRBJ1-6 and V is TRBV3-1; unclear D gene. Germline loops: CDR1 LGHDT, CDR2 YNNKEL (reference sequence). Trimming took 0 bases from V and 10 from J, leaving 10 bases between them. The CDR3 is 14 amino acids. The CDR3: CASSQEQTYSPLHF. The CDR3 bases are TGTGCCAGCAGCCAAGAACAGACGTACTCACCCCTCCACTTT.

The rearrangement links TRBV7-6 to TRBJ2-3, with D maybe TRBD2 (5 bases). The V gene lost 3 bases and the J gene lost 8 bases, with 15 bases spanning the gap. The CDR3 runs 14 residues. Germline CDR1 is SGHVS and CDR2 is FNYEAQ. DNA of the CDR3: TGTGCCAGCAGCTTGGGCAGCGGCCCCTTTACGCAGTATTTT. Its protein is CASSLGSGPFTQYF.

The rearrangement uses TRBV20-1 and TRBJ2-1, with D maybe TRBD1 (6 bases). The CDR3 runs to 14 residues. V was pared by 3 bases and J by 4 bases, with 13 bases between. Germline CDR1 DFQATT, CDR2 SNEGSKA (reference sequence). The CDR3 DNA reads TGCAGTGCTAGCTCTGGACAGCTTTACAATGAGCAGTTCTTC. Its protein is CSASSGQLYNEQFF.

This chain links TRBV4-1 with TRBJ2-7; 9 nucleotides align to TRBD1. The length of the CDR3 is 15 residues. The V and J ends lost 0 bases and 2 bases, in that order; junction bases with no gene match: 2. CDR1 is MGHRA and CDR2 is YSYEKL in the germline V gene. DNA of the CDR3: TGCGCCAGCAGCCAAGAAAGGACAGGGGCCTACGAGCAGTACTTC. Protein product: CASSQERTGAYEQYF.

This clonotype was picked up a small number of times. V usage is TRBV20-1 and J usage is TRBJ2-7; the D is unclear. The germline V gene has CDR1 DFQATT and CDR2 SNEGSKA (reference sequence). CDR3 length: 15 residues. Trimming cost V 6 bases and J 5 bases, with 23 bases left between them. The CDR3 reads CSAIKTSLLGDEQYF. The DNA of the CDR3 is TGCAGTGCCATCAAGACCAGTCTACTTGGGGACGAGCAGTACTTC.

In its sample, this clonotype was seen many times. This rearrangement joins TRBV30 to TRBJ2-1, with 11 bases matching TRBD2. The CDR3 runs 15 residues. V shed 4 bases and J 7 bases; nucleotides not matched to a gene: 9. In germline, CDR1 is GTSNPN, CDR2 SVGIG (reference sequence). CDR3 protein: CAWTKTSGKGNEQFF. Written as DNA, the CDR3 is TGTGCCTGGACAAAGACTAGCGGGAAAGGGAATGAGCAGTTCTTC.

This clonotype was observed once. The chain is built from TRBV4-1 and TRBJ2-7, with D perhaps TRBD1 (8 bases). Trimming shortened V by 0 bases and J by 2 bases, and 17 bases separated the two germline ends. The germline V gene encodes CDR1 MGHRA and CDR2 YSYEKL. The CDR3 is 17 amino acids. The CDR3 sequence: CASSQDFGQGGTYEQYF. Written as DNA, the CDR3 is TGCGCCAGCAGCCAAGACTTCGGACAGGGAGGGACCTACGAGCAGTACTTC.

This clonotype was counted between two and nine times. The chain links TRBV7-2 to TRBJ2-3, with D tentatively TRBD2 (6 bases). The CDR3 has 14 amino acids. The germline CDR1 and CDR2 sequences are SGHTA and FQGNSA. V lost 5 bases and J 6 bases, leaving 15 bases between the germline ends. For the CDR3, the DNA is TGTGCCAGCAGCCCGACTAGTGAGTCGGATACGCAGTATTTT. Encoded protein: CASSPTSESDTQYF.

This chain links TRBV27 with TRBJ2-1; 10 bases match TRBD1. The CDR3 runs 15 residues. The germline gives CDR1 MNHEY, CDR2 SMNVEV (reference sequence). After removal of 2 bases from V and 6 bases from J, the junction contained 4 bases not matched to a gene. The CDR3 DNA follows: TGTGCCAGCAGTTTAGGGACAGGGGTTCTCAATGAGCAGTTCTTC. This translates into CASSLGTGVLNEQFF.

The V gene is TRBV2, the J gene TRBJ2-3; TRBD1 matches at 8 bases. V dropped 7 bases and J dropped 1; count of bases not matched to a gene: 10. Per the germline V gene, CDR1 is SNHLY and CDR2 is FYNNEI. The CDR3 covers 16 residues. The CDR3 coding sequence is TGTGCCAGCAAGCCGAGACAGGGGTGCGGCACAGATACGCAGTATTTT. Translating it yields CASKPRQGCGTDTQYF.

This clonotype was recorded a few times. This rearrangement joins TRBV2 to TRBJ2-1, with 11 bases that match TRBD2. The junction had 5 bases not matched to a gene; V was cut back by 3 bases and J by 4 bases. This CDR3 contains 16 residues. CDR1 and CDR2 (germline): SNHLY, FYNNEI. DNA of the CDR3: TGTGCCAGCAGTGATTCGGCTAGCGGGGGGTACAATGAGCAGTTCTTC. As protein: CASSDSASGGYNEQFF.

This clonotype has ten or more counts. V usage is TRBV20-1 and J usage is TRBJ2-5, with 9 nucleotides matching TRBD2. This CDR3 is 16 amino acids long. The ends lost 5 bases at V and 5 bases at J; junction bases unmatched: 15. The germline V gene has CDR1 DFQATT and CDR2 SNEGSKA (reference sequence). The CDR3 DNA is TGCAGTGCTCCTCTTAGCGGGAGTGCAAGTGCGGAGACCCAGTACTTC. It codes for CSAPLSGSASAETQYF.

The rearrangement uses TRBV12-3 or TRBV12-4 and TRBJ1-5; perhaps TRBD1 as D (6 bases). Trimming shortened V by 4 bases and J by 1 base, and 17 bases separated the two germline ends. The CDR3 runs 17 residues. CDR3 protein: CASSSTGTGISNQPQHF. The CDR3 DNA reads as TGTGCCAGCAGTTCTACAGGGACGGGAATCAGCAATCAGCCCCAGCATTTT.

The chain uses TRBV5-6 and TRBJ2-4, with 10 bases aligning to TRBD2. The V gene's germline CDR1 is SGHDT and CDR2 YYEEEE. This CDR3 contains 22 residues. Trimming cost V 0 bases and J 0 bases; bases outside gene matches: 18. In nucleotides, the CDR3 is TGTGCCAGCAGCTTGGTAGGGGGGCGGCCTAGCGGGGGAAGCTTAGCCAAAAACATTCAGTACTTC. It yields the protein CASSLVGGRPSGGSLAKNIQYF.